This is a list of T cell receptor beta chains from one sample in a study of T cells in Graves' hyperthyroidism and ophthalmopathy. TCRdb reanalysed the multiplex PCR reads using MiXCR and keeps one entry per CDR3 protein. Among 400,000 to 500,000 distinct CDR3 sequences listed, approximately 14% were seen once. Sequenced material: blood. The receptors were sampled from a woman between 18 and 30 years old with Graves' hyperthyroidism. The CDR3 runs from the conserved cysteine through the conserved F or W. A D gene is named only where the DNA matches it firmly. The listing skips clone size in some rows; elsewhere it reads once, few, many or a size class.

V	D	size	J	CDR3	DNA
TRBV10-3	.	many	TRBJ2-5	CAISGAGKGQETQYF	TGTGCCATCAGTGGTGCAGGGAAGGGACAAGAGACCCAGTACTTC
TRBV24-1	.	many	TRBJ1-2	CATFAVDYGYTF	TGTGCCACCTTCGCGGTTGACTATGGCTACACCTTC
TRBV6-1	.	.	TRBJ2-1	CASSTSTSGYNEQFF	.
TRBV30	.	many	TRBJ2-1	CAESARSRGEQFF	TGTGCCGAGAGCGCCCGGAGTAGAGGTGAGCAGTTCTTC
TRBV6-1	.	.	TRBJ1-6	CASRRSFHNSPLHF	TGTGCCAGCAGAAGGTCCTTTCATAATTCACCCCTCCACTTT
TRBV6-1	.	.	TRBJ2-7	CASSVGAGASYEQYF	TGTGCCAGCAGTGTGGGTGCGGGGGCCTCCTACGAGCAGTACTTC
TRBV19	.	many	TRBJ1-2	CASTTKGGPYGYTF	TGTGCCAGTACTACCAAAGGGGGGCCATATGGCTACACCTTC
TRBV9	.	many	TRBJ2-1	CASSVVAGVGNPNEQFF	TGTGCCAGCAGCGTAGTGGCTGGGGTAGGCAACCCTAATGAGCAGTTCTTC
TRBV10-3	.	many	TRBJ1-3	CAISEFAFSGNTIYF	TGTGCCATCAGTGAGTTTGCTTTCTCTGGAAACACCATATATTTT
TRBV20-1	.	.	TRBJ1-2	CSARDPEGWGYGYTF	TGCAGTGCTAGAGATCCCGAGGGATGGGGATATGGCTACACCTTC
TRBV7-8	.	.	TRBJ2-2	CAKLIDTGELFF	TGTGCCAAGCTGATCGACACCGGGGAGCTGTTTTTT
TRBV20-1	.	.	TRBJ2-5	CSAGMETQYF	TGCAGTGCAGGGATGGAGACCCAGTACTTC
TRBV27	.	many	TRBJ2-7	CASSLRGWSYEQYF	TGTGCCAGCAGTTTGCGGGGTTGGTCCTACGAGCAGTACTTC
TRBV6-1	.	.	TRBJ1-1	CASSETDRTAMNTEAFF	TGTGCCAGCAGTGAAACTGACAGGACAGCAATGAACACTGAAGCTTTCTTT
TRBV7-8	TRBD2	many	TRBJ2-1	CASSPRGGTYNEQFF	TGTGCCAGCAGCCCTCGCGGGGGAACCTACAATGAGCAGTTCTTC
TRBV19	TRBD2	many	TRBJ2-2	CASSIGGENTGELFF	TGTGCCAGTAGTATCGGGGGGGAGAACACCGGGGAGCTGTTTTTT
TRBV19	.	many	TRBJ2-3	CASSMQVAADTQYF	TGTGCCAGTAGTATGCAGGTAGCGGCAGATACGCAGTATTTT
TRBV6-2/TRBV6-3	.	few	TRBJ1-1	CASTDTGYTEAFF	TGTGCCAGCACGGACACCGGTTACACTGAAGCTTTCTTT
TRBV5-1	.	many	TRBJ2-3	CASSSSPGADTQYF	TGCGCCAGCAGCTCGTCTCCGGGAGCAGATACGCAGTATTTT
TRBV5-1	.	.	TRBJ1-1	CASSFMGTQSVNTEAFF	TGCGCCAGCAGCTTTATGGGGACACAGTCAGTGAACACTGAAGCTTTCTTT
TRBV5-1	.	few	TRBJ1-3	CASSLGRQSGNTIYF	TGCGCCAGCAGCTTGGGTCGGCAGTCTGGAAACACCATATATTTT
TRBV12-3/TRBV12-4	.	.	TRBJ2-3	CASSRRSVSSTDTQYF	TGTGCCAGCAGCCGCCGGAGCGTGTCTAGCACAGATACGCAGTATTTT